This TCR beta chain appears in the sequencing data of a study of blood T cells in healthy people across ages. The authors ran a second PCR of about 6 to 11 cycles using a sample-barcoded 5' primer and a J-beta primer mix. TCRdb used MiXCR to reprocess the 5' RACE reads, holding one entry per CDR3 protein. The repertoire holds some 370,000 distinct CDR3 sequences, with approximately 47% as singletons. V was pared by 4 bases and J by 6 bases, with 17 bases between. This CDR3 comprises 14 residues. Per the germline V gene, CDR1 is SGDLS and CDR2 is YYNGEE. The clonotype was recovered from a man aged 60 to 75 in good health. The sequenced sample consisted of blood. This chain uses TRBV9 with TRBJ2-7; D possibly uses TRBD1 or TRBD2 (5 bases each). The CDR3 protein is CASSMDPRDLEQYF. CDR3 DNA sequence: TGTGCCAGCAGCATGGACCCCCGGGACCTCGAGCAGTACTTC. The entire variable domain, with the rest obtained from reference TRBV9 and TRBJ2-7, is as follows: DSGVTQTPKHLITATGQRVTLRCSPRSGDLSVYWYQQSLDQGLQFLIQYYNGEERAKGNILERFSAQQFPDLHSELNLSSLELGDSALYFCASSMDPRDLEQYFGPGTRLTVT.